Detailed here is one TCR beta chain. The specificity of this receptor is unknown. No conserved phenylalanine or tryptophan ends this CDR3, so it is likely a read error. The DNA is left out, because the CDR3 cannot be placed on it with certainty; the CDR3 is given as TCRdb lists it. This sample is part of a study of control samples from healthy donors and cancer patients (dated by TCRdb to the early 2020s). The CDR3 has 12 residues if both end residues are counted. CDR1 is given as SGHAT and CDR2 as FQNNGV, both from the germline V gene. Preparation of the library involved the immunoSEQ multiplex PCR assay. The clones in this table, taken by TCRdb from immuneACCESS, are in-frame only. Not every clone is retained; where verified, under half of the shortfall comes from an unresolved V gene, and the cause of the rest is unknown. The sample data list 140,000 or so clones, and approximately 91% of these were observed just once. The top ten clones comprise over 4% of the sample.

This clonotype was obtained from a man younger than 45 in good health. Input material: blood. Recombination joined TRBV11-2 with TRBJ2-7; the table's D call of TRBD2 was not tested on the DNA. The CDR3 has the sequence CASSLELGLAFL.